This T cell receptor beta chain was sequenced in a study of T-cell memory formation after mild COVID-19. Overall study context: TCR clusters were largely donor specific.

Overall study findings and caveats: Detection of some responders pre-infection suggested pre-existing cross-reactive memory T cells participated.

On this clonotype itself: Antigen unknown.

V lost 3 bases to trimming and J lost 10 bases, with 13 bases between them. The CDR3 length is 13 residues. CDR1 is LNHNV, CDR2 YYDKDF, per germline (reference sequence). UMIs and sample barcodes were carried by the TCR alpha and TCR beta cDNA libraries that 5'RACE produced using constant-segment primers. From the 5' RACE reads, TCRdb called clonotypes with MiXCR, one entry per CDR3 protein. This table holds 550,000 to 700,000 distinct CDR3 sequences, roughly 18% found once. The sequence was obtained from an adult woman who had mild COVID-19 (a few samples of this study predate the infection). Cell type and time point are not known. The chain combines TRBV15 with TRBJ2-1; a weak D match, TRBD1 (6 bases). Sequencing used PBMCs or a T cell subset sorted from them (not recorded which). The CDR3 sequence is CATSRYRVGEQFF. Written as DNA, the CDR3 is TGTGCCACCAGCAGGTACAGGGTTGGGGAGCAGTTCTTC.